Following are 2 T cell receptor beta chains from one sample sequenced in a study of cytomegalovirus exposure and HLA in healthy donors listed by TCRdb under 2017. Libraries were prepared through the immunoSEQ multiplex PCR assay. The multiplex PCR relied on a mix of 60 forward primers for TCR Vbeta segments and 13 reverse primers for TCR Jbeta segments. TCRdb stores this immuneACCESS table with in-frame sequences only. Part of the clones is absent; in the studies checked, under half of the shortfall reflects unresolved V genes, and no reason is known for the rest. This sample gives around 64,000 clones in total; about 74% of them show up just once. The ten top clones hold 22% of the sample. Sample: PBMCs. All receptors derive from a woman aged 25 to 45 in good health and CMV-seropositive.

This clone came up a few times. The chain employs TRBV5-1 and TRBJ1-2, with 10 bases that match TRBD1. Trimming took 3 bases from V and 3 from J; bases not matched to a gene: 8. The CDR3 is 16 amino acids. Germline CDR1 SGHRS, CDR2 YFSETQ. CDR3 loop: CASSSIMGQGYYGYTF. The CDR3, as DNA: TGCGCCAGCAGCTCCATAATGGGACAGGGGTACTATGGCTACACCTTC. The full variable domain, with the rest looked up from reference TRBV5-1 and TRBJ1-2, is KAGVTQTPRYLIKTRGQQVTLSCSPISGHRSVSWYQQTPGQGLQFLFEYFSETQRNKGNFPGRFSGRQFSNSRSEMNVSTLELGDSALYLCASSSIMGQGYYGYTFGSGTRLTVV.

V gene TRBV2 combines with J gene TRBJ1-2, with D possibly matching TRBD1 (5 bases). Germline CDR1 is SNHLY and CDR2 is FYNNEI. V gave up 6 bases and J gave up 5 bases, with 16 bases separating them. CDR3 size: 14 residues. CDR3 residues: CASRSGRLEYGYTF. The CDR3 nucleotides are TGTGCCAGCAGGTCAGGGCGGCTGGAATATGGCTACACCTTC. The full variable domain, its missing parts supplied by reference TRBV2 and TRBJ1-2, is EPEVTQTPSHQVTQMGQEVILRCVPISNHLYFYWYRQILGQKVEFLVSFYNNEISEKSEIFDDQFSVERPDGSNFTLKIRSTKLEDSAMYFCASRSGRLEYGYTFGSGTRLTVV.